Following are 17 T cell receptor beta chains from one sample sequenced in a study of neurological immune-mediated disorders. One entry per CDR3 protein, called by TCRdb with MiXCR from the 5' RACE reads. The data show tens of thousands of distinct CDR3 sequences, about 2.3% seen once. Sequenced: PBMCs. The receptors originated from a man over 45 with multiple sclerosis.

This clonotype occurred many times. The chain recombines TRBV5-1 with TRBJ2-1; 8 bases fit TRBD1. The CDR3 is 14 amino acids. CDR1 SGHRS and CDR2 YFSETQ come from the germline V gene. V dropped 4 bases and J dropped 3; count of bases not matched to a gene: 3. The CDR3 is CASSPQGVYNEQFF. The DNA of the CDR3 is TGCGCCAGCAGCCCACAGGGGGTCTACAATGAGCAGTTCTTC.

This clonotype has ten or more counts. The rearrangement joins TRBV20-1 to TRBJ2-3, with 8 bases aligning to TRBD2. The CDR3 totals 16 residues. Unmatched junction bases numbered 13, after V lost 6 bases and J lost 2 bases. CDR1 DFQATT and CDR2 SNEGSKA come from the germline V gene (reference sequence). The CDR3 sequence is CSAPGGPAGVTDTQYF. In DNA form, the CDR3 reads TGCAGTGCCCCTGGGGGTCCAGCGGGAGTCACAGATACGCAGTATTTT.

This clonotype was found many times. The chain combines TRBV20-1 with TRBJ1-1; 7 bases map to TRBD1. This CDR3 region has 12 residues. With V trimmed by 5 bases and J by 3 bases, 3 bases remained unmatched. The germline V gene encodes CDR1 DFQATT and CDR2 SNEGSKA (reference sequence). CDR3: CSALQGYTEAFF. Here the CDR3 DNA reads TGCAGTGCTTTACAGGGGTACACTGAAGCTTTCTTT.

This clonotype was seen repeatedly, ten times or more. CDR3 in amino acids: CASSSGGNSYEQFF. The CDR3 DNA reads as TGCGCCAGCAGCAGCGGGGGGAATTCGTATGAGCAGTTCTTC. The chain is built from TRBV5-1 and TRBJ2-1; the match to TRBD2 covers 9 bases. The CDR3 covers 14 residues. V shed 4 bases and J 8 bases; nucleotides not matched to a gene: 7. Germline CDR1 SGHRS, CDR2 YFSETQ.

This clonotype showed up just a few times. The junction departs from the called germline gene at one end, perhaps through a read error. The chain couples TRBV2 to TRBJ1-6; a weak D match, TRBD1 (5 bases). In germline, CDR1 is SNHLY, CDR2 FYNNEI. This CDR3 has 14 residues. CDR3 loop: CASSEQGLNSPLNF. The CDR3 bases are TGTGCCAGCAGTGAGCAGGGTTTGAATTCACCCCTCAACTTT.

This clonotype occurred many times. The chain links TRBV9 to TRBJ2-2; unclear D gene. Trimming stripped 4 bases from V and 0 bases from J, with 13 bases between. Germline-derived CDR1 and CDR2 are SGDLS and YYNGEE. This CDR3 contains 16 residues. CDR3: CASSPRPGSNTGELFF. The CDR3 DNA reads TGTGCCAGCAGCCCTCGTCCGGGCTCGAACACCGGGGAGCTGTTTTTT.

This clonotype has a count of ten or more. The chain couples TRBV19 to TRBJ2-2, with TRBD2 identical over 9 bases. The length of the CDR3 is 16 residues. Germline CDR1 and CDR2: LNHDA and SQIVND (reference sequence). With V trimmed by 3 bases and J by 5 bases, 7 bases remained unmatched. DNA for the CDR3: TGTGCCAGTAGTATTAAAGCGGGGGGCCGTACCGGGGAGCTGTTTTTT. Translated, it gives CASSIKAGGRTGELFF. Filled out from reference TRBV19 and TRBJ2-2, the complete variable domain reads DGGITQSPKYLFRKEGQNVTLSCEQNLNHDAMYWYRQDPGQGLRLIYYSQIVNDFQKGDIAEGYSVSREKKESFPLTVTSAQKNPTAFYLCASSIKAGGRTGELFFGEGSRLTVL.

This clonotype was recorded many times. CDR3 coding DNA: TGTGCCAGCAGAAACAGCAGAGTAACTGAAGCTTTCTTT. Translating it yields CASRNSRVTEAFF. The gene calls are TRBV27 and TRBJ1-1; D unresolved. Germline assignment: CDR1 MNHEY and CDR2 SMNVEV (reference sequence). V lost 6 bases to trimming and J lost 5 bases, with 13 bases between them. This CDR3 has 13 amino acids.

This clonotype was found many times. This chain joins TRBV4-3 and TRBJ2-3; 9 bases are a match to TRBD2. Germline V lookup: CDR1 LGHNA, CDR2 YSLEER. J lost 10 bases, V lost 3 bases, and 11 bases had no gene match. This CDR3 is 15 amino acids long. The CDR3 loop is CASSQVLAGEDAQYF. As DNA, the CDR3 is TGCGCCAGCAGCCAGGTTTTAGCGGGGGAAGACGCGCAGTATTTT.

A remark on this clonotype: Given a much more abundant clone one base away, this may be a read error. The chain joins TRBV25-1 to TRBJ1-5; D remains unclear. Germline CDR1 reads MGHDK; CDR2 reads SYGVNS. The CDR3 runs 10 residues. CDR3 DNA: TGTGCCAGAAGTGAGGGAAACCAGCATTTT. Translated, it gives CARSEGNQHF.

This clonotype was counted many times. The genes are TRBV7-9 and TRBJ1-5, with 8 nucleotides matching TRBD1. CDR1 and CDR2 from the germline V gene are SEHNR and FQNEAQ (reference sequence). The CDR3 totals 15 residues. The junction had 7 bases not matched to a gene; V was cut back by 6 bases and J by 3 bases. The DNA for the CDR3 is TGTGCCAGCAGTTCGACAGGGGAGGCCAATCAGCCCCAGCATTTT. Translation gives CASSSTGEANQPQHF.

In its sample, this clonotype was seen many times. The chain combines TRBV20-1 with TRBJ2-4, with D possibly being TRBD2 (6 bases). With 0 bases removed from V and 8 bases from J, the gap between germline ends came to 17 bases. The length of the CDR3 is 15 residues. Germline V gives CDR1 DFQATT, CDR2 SNEGSKA (reference sequence). The CDR3 region is CSARDPAGQQDIQYF. In nucleotides, the CDR3 is TGCAGTGCTAGAGATCCTGCGGGGCAGCAGGACATTCAGTACTTC.

This clonotype was seen ten or more times. This chain uses TRBV10-2 with TRBJ2-5, with D tentatively TRBD1 (6 bases). V lost 10 bases to trimming and J lost 0 bases, with 9 bases between them. The CDR3 has 12 amino acids. Germline loops: CDR1 WSHSY, CDR2 SAAADI. The CDR3 DNA sequence: TGCGCCACTCAGGGGTACCAAGAGACCCAGTACTTC. This translates into CATQGYQETQYF.

The sample holds many counts of this clonotype. V and J are TRBV5-6 and TRBJ1-4; a possible D gene is TRBD1 (5 bases). Germline lookup yields CDR1 SGHDT and CDR2 YYEEEE. Trimming cost V 4 bases and J 7 bases, with 14 bases left between them. The CDR3 sequence is 14 residues long. In DNA, the CDR3 is TGTGCCAGCAGCCTCCGGGGGGGAGGTGAAAAACTGTTTTTT. This encodes CASSLRGGGEKLFF.

This clonotype was seen many times. The chain carries TRBV4-1 and TRBJ2-3; a possible D gene is TRBD2 (5 bases). This CDR3 is built from 16 residues. Trimming took off 3 bases at V and 2 bases at J, with 15 bases between the two ends. The germline CDR1 and CDR2 sequences are MGHRA and YSYEKL. CDR3 protein: CASSQRSSGNTDTQYF. In DNA form, the CDR3 reads TGCGCCAGCAGCCAGCGATCTTCGGGAAACACAGATACGCAGTATTTT.

The V call is TRBV7-8, the J call TRBJ2-1, with 9 bases that match TRBD2. After removal of 5 bases from V and 3 bases from J, the junction contained 5 bases not matched to a gene. CDR3 length: 15 residues. Germline V CDR1 and CDR2: SGHVS, FQNEAQ. CDR3 protein: CASSPRTSDYNEQFF. The CDR3 coding sequence is TGTGCCAGCAGCCCCCGGACTAGCGACTACAATGAGCAGTTCTTC. Full variable domain (missing parts from reference TRBV7-8 and TRBJ2-1): GAGVSQSPRYKVAKRGQDVALRCDPISGHVSLFWYQQALGQGPEFLTYFQNEAQLDKSGLPSDRFFAERPEGSVSTLKIQRTQQEDSAVYLCASSPRTSDYNEQFFGPGTRLTVL.

This clonotype was recorded at least ten times. This chain connects TRBV27 to TRBJ2-2, with 9 bases lining up with TRBD1. The CDR3 is 16 residues long. Per germline, CDR1 MNHEY and CDR2 SMNVEV (reference sequence). V shed 3 bases and J 4 bases; nucleotides not matched to a gene: 6. The CDR3, as DNA: TGTGCCAGCAGTTTGGAGGACAGGGGATTCACCGGGGAGCTGTTTTTT. It is translated as CASSLEDRGFTGELFF.